These 18 T cell receptor beta chains originate from one sample sequenced in a study of tumor-infiltrating lymphocytes in primary liver carcinoma. Unsorted bulk tissue, roughly 20-33 mg of it, served as the source for co-extraction of RNA and DNA. The researchers produced TCR beta cDNA from roughly 550 ng total RNA with a constant-region primer. Three-round nested multiplex PCR performed with slightly modified ARM-PCR produced the TCR beta libraries. Investigators reported that the first two PCR rounds, at about 11 cycles each, used TRBV1-TRBV30 forward primers with a C-beta reverse primer. From the multiplex PCR reads, TCRdb called clonotypes with MiXCR, one entry per CDR3 protein. This repertoire shows about 26,000 distinct CDR3 sequences, around 79% found once; its top ten account for under 55%. Sequencing was performed on liver tumor tissue from sampling region 3. Documented subset: tumor region T3, left-lateral pole. The receptors were sampled from a man in his forties with primary liver carcinoma and hepatitis B virus infection.

To note about this clonotype: Possible read error: a much larger clone is one base away. The chain links TRBV10-3 to TRBJ2-1; D ambiguous. The germline V gene has CDR1 ENHRY and CDR2 SYGVKD. The CDR3 has 12 amino acids. The CDR3 protein is CAISSPWDEQLF. The CDR3 bases are TGTGCCATCAGCTCCCCTTGGGATGAGCAGCTCTTC.

For this clonotype: Likely a read error: the CDR3 ends without its conserved phenylalanine or tryptophan. The chain links TRBV11-2 to TRBJ2-2; D possibly corresponds to TRBD2 (6 bases). The CDR3 is 17 amino acids. From germline, CDR1 is SGHAT and CDR2 FQNNGV. The CDR3, as DNA: TGTGCCGGCAGCTTAGCATTAGGAGGGGCGAACACCGGGGGACTGTTTTAT. Protein: CAGSLALGGANTGGLFY.

Concerning this clonotype: The conserved final phenylalanine or tryptophan is absent from the CDR3, which likely points to a read error. J is TRBJ2-3 and V is TRBV11-2; D might be TRBD1 (5 bases). Per the germline V gene, CDR1 is SGHAT and CDR2 is FQNNGV. The V and J ends lost 10 bases and 1 base respectively, with 15 bases between them. The CDR3 has 14 residues. The CDR3 coding sequence is TGTGCCAACTGCTTAGAAGGGGGCACAGATACGCAGTATTAT. Its translation is CANCLEGGTDTQYY.

As concerns this clonotype: The junction and the germline gene differ at one end; a read error may be behind it. This chain links TRBV14 with TRBJ2-5, with D perhaps matching TRBD1 (6 bases). The CDR3 sequence is 15 residues long. Germline values: CDR1 SGHDN, CDR2 FVKESK. The CDR3, as DNA: TGTGACAGCAGTCTCATGACAGGCCCCCAAGAGACCCAGTACTTC. It codes for CDSSLMTGPQETQYF.

With respect to this clonotype: The CDR3 does not end in the conserved phenylalanine or tryptophan, so this is likely a read error. The chain recombines TRBV6-1 with TRBJ2-1; D tentatively fits TRBD1 or TRBD2 (6 bases each). Trimming cost V 6 bases and J 4 bases, with 16 bases left between them. The germline gives CDR1 MNHNS, CDR2 SASEGT. This CDR3 comprises 15 residues. The CDR3 loop is CASRVGKGGYNEQFI. Here the CDR3 DNA reads TGTGCCAGCAGGGTCGGGAAAGGGGGGTACAATGAGCAGTTCATC.

This clonotype has more than one count but fewer than ten. The conserved phenylalanine or tryptophan normally closing the CDR3 is absent here, so this likely arose from a read error. This chain joins TRBV18 and TRBJ1-1, with D hard to call. The V gene's germline CDR1 is KGHSH and CDR2 LQKENI. Deletions cut 3 bases from V and 5 bases from J, with 10 bases between. The CDR3 has 13 residues. The CDR3 bases are TGTGCCAGCTCACCTTCCCGGGGTACTGAAGCTTTCCTT. Translating it yields CASSPSRGTEAFL.

This rearrangement joins TRBV29-1 to TRBJ2-3, with 7 nucleotides matching TRBD2. The CDR3 spans 13 residues. V shed 3 bases, J shed 7 bases, and the junction held 7 bases outside the gene matches. Germline V gives CDR1 SQVTM, CDR2 ANQGSEA. The CDR3 protein is CSVEWEGRNTQYF. The CDR3, as DNA: TGCAGCGTTGAGTGGGAGGGTCGGAATACGCAGTATTTT.

On this clonotype: Likely a read error: the CDR3 ends without its conserved phenylalanine or tryptophan. No DNA is shown, since the ends of the CDR3 on it are uncertain; the CDR3 is the one TCRdb lists. The chain has TRBV11-1 and TRBJ2-1; the table's D call TRBD1 went unverified against the DNA. Both ends counted, the CDR3 spans 14 residues. CDR1 and CDR2 from the germline V gene are SGHAT and FQDESV (reference sequence). CDR3 residues: CASSIDRGYDEQSY.

The chain joins TRBV11-2 to TRBJ2-5; 8 bases are shared with TRBD2. The CDR3 is made up of 16 amino acids. Germline CDR1 and CDR2: SGHAT and FQNNGV. Losses at the gene ends were 9 bases for V and 3 bases for J; bases not matched to a gene: 15. CDR3 DNA: TGTGCCAGTAGCAAAAATCTTGGCGGGGGGAAAGAGACCCAGTACTTC. Translation: CASSKNLGGGKETQYF. Based on the CDR3 plus reference TRBV11-2 and TRBJ2-5, the full variable domain is EAGVAQSPRYKIIEKRQSVAFWCNPISGHATLYWYQQILGQGPKLLIQFQNNGVVDDSQLPKDRFSAERLKGVDSTLKIQPAKLEDSAVYLCASSKNLGGGKETQYFGPGTRLLVL.

With respect to this clonotype: A much larger clone differs from this one at a single base, so this may be a read error. This CDR3 is CVTSTYKAGHNTDTQYF. In DNA form, the CDR3 reads TGTGTCACCAGCACATACAAGGCAGGACACAACACAGATACGCAGTATTTT. The chain recombines TRBV15 with TRBJ2-3; TRBD1 is a possible D gene (5 bases). The germline V gene encodes CDR1 LNHNV and CDR2 YYDKDF (reference sequence). The CDR3 covers 17 residues. Drawing the rest from reference TRBV15 and TRBJ2-3, the complete variable domain is DAMVIQNPRYQVTQFGKPVTLSCSQTLNHNVMYWYQQKSSQAPKLLFHYYDKDFNNEADTPDNFQSRRPNTSFCFLDIRSPGLGDTAMYLCVTSTYKAGHNTDTQYFGPGTRLTVL.

Notes on this clonotype: A read error may produce the germline difference seen at one junction end. V is TRBV6-5 and J is TRBJ1-6; D is ambiguous. This CDR3 has 15 residues. Germline V gives CDR1 MNHEY, CDR2 SVGAGI. The CDR3 spells CASSYDAGNNSPHDF. CDR3 coding DNA: TGTGCCAGCAGTTACGACGCGGGCAATAATTCACCCCACGACTTT.

Regarding this clonotype: Relative to the germline gene, one junction end is altered; a read error may explain this. In DNA, the CDR3 is TGCACCAGCAGTGCAGGTCAAACGGTGGGGCAGTACTTC. This translates into CTSSAGQTVGQYF. The V gene is TRBV10-1, the J gene TRBJ2-7; D gene ambiguous. Germline CDR1 WNHNN, CDR2 SYGVQD (reference sequence). The CDR3 is 13 amino acids.

Concerning this clonotype: A junction boundary mismatches the germline segment, possibly from a read error. This chain uses TRBV6-5 with TRBJ2-6; tentative D call: TRBD1 (6 bases). This CDR3 has 17 amino acids. Germline CDR1 MNHEY, CDR2 SVGAGI. The CDR3 DNA follows: TGTGCCAGCGGTTACTCTCAGGGTTTATCAGGGGCCAACCTCCTGACTTTC. Translating it yields CASGYSQGLSGANLLTF.

The rearrangement joins TRBV5-4 to TRBJ2-1, with 14 bases that match TRBD2. The V and J ends lost 3 bases and 10 bases, in that order; junction bases with no gene match: 6. There are 15 residues in the CDR3. CDR1 and CDR2 from the germline V gene are SGHNT and YYREEE (reference sequence). The CDR3 here is CASSYGTSGGKEQFF. As DNA, the CDR3 is TGTGCCAGCAGCTACGGGACTAGCGGGGGCAAAGAGCAGTTCTTC.

The sample holds one count of this clonotype. The gene calls are TRBV6-5 and TRBJ2-1; 13 positions agree with TRBD2. The germline V gene encodes CDR1 MNHEY and CDR2 SVGAGI. This CDR3 has 15 residues. Trimming cost V 6 bases and J 10 bases; bases outside gene matches: 9. As DNA, the CDR3 is TGTGCCAGCAGGGGGACTAGCGGGATGGGGCGGGAGCAGTTCTTC. Its protein product is CASRGTSGMGREQFF.

This clonotype has just one count. One junction end does not reproduce the germline sequence, and a read error may be involved. V gene TRBV4-1 combines with J gene TRBJ2-1, with D unclear. The CDR3 is 17 amino acids. CDR1 is MGHRA and CDR2 is YSYEKL in the germline V gene. CDR3 in DNA: TGCGCCAGCAGCCAAGGGCTAACTGAGAGCTCCTACAGTGAGCAGTTCTTC. Encoded protein: CASSQGLTESSYSEQFF.

This clonotype has only a few counts. Just one base apart from a much larger clone, this may be a read error. J is TRBJ2-1 and V is TRBV7-8; 7 bases fit TRBD1. Unmatched junction bases numbered 6, after V lost 5 bases and J lost 5 bases. The CDR3 is 14 residues long. Per germline, CDR1 SGHVS and CDR2 FQNEAQ. CDR3 bases: TGTGCCAGCAGCCCGGACAGGATCCACAATGAGCAGTTCTTC. Amino acids: CASSPDRIHNEQFF. The variable domain in full, with the rest retrieved from reference TRBV7-8 and TRBJ2-1, is GAGVSQSPRYKVAKRGQDVALRCDPISGHVSLFWYQQALGQGPEFLTYFQNEAQLDKSGLPSDRFFAERPEGSVSTLKIQRTQQEDSAVYLCASSPDRIHNEQFFGPGTRLTVL.

Regarding this clonotype: One end of the junction varies from germline; a read error may be responsible. This rearrangement joins TRBV10-3 to TRBJ2-7; 8 bases map to TRBD2. CDR1 and CDR2 from the germline V gene are ENHRY and SYGVKD. The length of the CDR3 is 19 residues. The DNA for the CDR3 is TGTGCCATCACCAGACGATCGGGACTAACGGGAGGGCTCTCCTACGAGCACTACTTC. Encoded protein: CAITRRSGLTGGLSYEHYF.